These 27 T cell receptor beta chains were all obtained from the same sample, sequenced in a study of T cell responses to AZD1222 COVID-19 vaccine. Assay used: immunoSEQ multiplex PCR; TCRdb lists only in-frame clones, some missing. In the table there are 160,000 or so clones, roughly 90% of which are singletons. This sample comprised peripheral blood, obtained 28 days after the second AZD1222 dose. The receptors derive from an adult who received the AZD1222 COVID-19 vaccine.

This clone is deemed medium-sized (0.01 to 0.1%). This chain uses TRBV5-5 with TRBJ2-2; 8 bases line up with TRBD2. The V gene end was trimmed by 0 bases and the J gene end by 6 bases; junction bases not matched to a gene: 7. In germline, CDR1 is SGHKS, CDR2 YYEKEE (reference sequence). The CDR3 runs 16 residues. This CDR3 is CASSLVRLAIAGELFF. The DNA for the CDR3 is TGTGCCAGCAGCTTGGTGAGACTAGCGATTGCCGGGGAGCTGTTTTTT.

V and J are TRBV7-9 and TRBJ2-1, with 7 bases matching TRBD1. CDR3 size: 15 residues. Trimming cost V 5 bases and J 7 bases; bases outside gene matches: 11. The germline gives CDR1 SEHNR, CDR2 FQNEAQ (reference sequence). The CDR3 DNA is TGTGCCAGCAGCCTATATATGACAGGGAGTAATGAGCAGTTCTTC. As protein: CASSLYMTGSNEQFF.

The chain combines TRBV18 with TRBJ1-2; weak D call: TRBD1 (5 bases). V gave up 2 bases and J gave up 5 bases, with 15 bases separating them. CDR3 length: 15 amino acids. The germline V gene has CDR1 KGHSH and CDR2 LQKENI. The CDR3 DNA sequence: TGTGCCAGCTCACCAACCTCAGGGTCGGGTTATGGCTACACCTTC. Its protein is CASSPTSGSGYGYTF.

The V call is TRBV3-1 (or the pseudogene TRBV3-2), the J call TRBJ1-1, with a possible D match to TRBD1 (5 bases). This CDR3 has 13 residues. From germline, CDR1 is LGHDT and CDR2 YNNKEL (reference sequence). Trimming pared 7 bases from V and 4 bases from J, leaving 13 bases between. CDR3 sequence reads: CASTYGGGTEAFF. The CDR3 DNA sequence: TGTGCCAGCACGTACGGGGGGGGCACTGAAGCTTTCTTT.

This clone was observed a handful of times. J is TRBJ1-1 and V is TRBV29-1; no clear D gene. CDR1 is SQVTM, CDR2 ANQGSEA, per germline. This CDR3 has 11 residues. The V end was cut by 7 bases, the J end by 4 bases, with 10 bases between. The CDR3 sequence: CSAKDGTEAFF. CDR3 sequence (DNA): TGCAGCGCCAAGGATGGCACTGAAGCTTTCTTT.

This chain joins TRBV28 and TRBJ1-2; D remains unclear. This CDR3 comprises 13 residues. Trimming left V 8 bases short and J 0 bases short, with 10 bases between. CDR1 and CDR2 from the germline V gene are MDHEN and SYDVKM. CDR3 bases: TGTGCCAGCCAGAACAGAGCTAACTATGGCTACACCTTC. Its translation: CASQNRANYGYTF.

The genes are TRBV18 and TRBJ1-3; no reliable D call. The germline V gene encodes CDR1 KGHSH and CDR2 LQKENI. The CDR3 contains 17 residues. The V end was cut by 3 bases, the J end by 0 bases, with 15 bases between. As DNA, the CDR3 is TGTGCCAGCTCACCTGGGGTCCCCCGGGACTCTGGAAACACCATATATTTT. Its translation is CASSPGVPRDSGNTIYF.

The chain couples TRBV5-4 to TRBJ2-2; D gene uncertain. CDR1 is SGHNT, CDR2 YYREEE, per germline (reference sequence). This CDR3 has 14 amino acids. Deletions cut 0 bases from V and 4 bases from J, with 7 bases between. CDR3 sequence (DNA): TGTGCCAGCAGCTTGGATCGGGTCACCGGGGAGCTGTTTTTT. Its translation is CASSLDRVTGELFF.

This clone was observed a few times. The chain is built from TRBV11-2 and TRBJ1-1; tentative D call: TRBD1 (5 bases). The CDR3 contains 13 residues. Trimming took off 1 base at V and 6 bases at J, with 9 bases between the two ends. Germline CDR1 and CDR2: SGHAT and FQNNGV. CDR3 amino acids: CASSLGIGAEAFF. In DNA, the CDR3 is TGTGCCAGCAGCTTAGGGATAGGGGCTGAAGCTTTCTTT.

DNA for the CDR3: TGTGCCAGCAGCCAAGTTTCACAGGGCTATGGCTACACCTTC. Its translation is CASSQVSQGYGYTF. The chain combines TRBV4-2 with TRBJ1-2; possibly TRBD1 for D (6 bases). The germline V gene encodes CDR1 LGHNA and CDR2 YNFKEQ. Trimming left V 1 base short and J 4 bases short, with 10 bases between. The CDR3 spans 14 residues.

The V and J genes are TRBV30 and TRBJ1-2; D may be TRBD1 (5 bases). The CDR3 covers 12 residues. V lost 4 bases, J lost 3 bases, and 9 bases lay in between. Germline CDR1 is GTSNPN and CDR2 is SVGIG (reference sequence). The CDR3 DNA reads as TGTGCCTGGAAACGGGACGACTATGGCTACACCTTC. Translated: CAWKRDDYGYTF.

The DNA of the CDR3 is TGCGCCAGCAGTGTGTTCAACACCGGGGAGCTGTTTTTT. It is translated as CASSVFNTGELFF. The J gene is TRBJ2-2, the V gene TRBV5-1, with unresolved D. Trimming pared 5 bases from V and 2 bases from J, leaving 7 bases between. The CDR3 has 13 residues. The V gene's germline CDR1 is SGHRS and CDR2 YFSETQ.

The chain has TRBV6-1 and TRBJ2-7; maybe TRBD2 (6 bases). Germline V gene lookup returns CDR1 MNHNS and CDR2 SASEGT. The V end lost 1 base, the J end lost 2 bases, and 15 bases lay between the germline ends. There are 16 residues in the CDR3. CDR3 in amino acids: CASSEEVRGPPYEQYF. In DNA, the CDR3 is TGTGCCAGCAGTGAAGAGGTGCGGGGCCCTCCCTACGAGCAGTACTTC.

This chain uses TRBV30 with TRBJ2-2; perhaps TRBD2 as D (5 bases). Per the germline V gene, CDR1 is GTSNPN and CDR2 is SVGIG (reference sequence). This CDR3 is 14 amino acids long. Trimming cost V 0 bases and J 8 bases, with 13 bases left between them. The CDR3 protein is CAWSVALAYGELFF. CDR3 coding DNA: TGTGCCTGGAGTGTCGCCTTAGCGTATGGGGAGCTGTTTTTT.

V gene TRBV4-2 combines with J gene TRBJ1-3; perhaps TRBD1 as D (5 bases). V lost 6 bases and J 4 bases, leaving 13 bases between the germline ends. The germline V gene has CDR1 LGHNA and CDR2 YNFKEQ. The CDR3 sequence is 14 residues long. CDR3 nucleotide sequence: TGTGCCAGCAGACCGGGGACGACAGGAAACACCATATATTTT. Translating gives CASRPGTTGNTIYF.

V gene TRBV2 combines with J gene TRBJ1-6; D is undetermined. V lost 7 bases and J 11 bases, leaving 24 bases between the germline ends. Germline CDR1 reads SNHLY; CDR2 reads FYNNEI. CDR3 size: 16 residues. CDR3 nucleotides: TGTGCCAGCATGGTGGTTTCTAGGCCGTCCCCTGCACCCCTCCACTTT. Encoded protein: CASMVVSRPSPAPLHF.

This clone was counted once. The CDR3: CASSPTGRKEQPQHF. The DNA for the CDR3 is TGTGCCAGCAGCCCGACAGGGAGGAAGGAGCAGCCCCAGCATTTT. The gene calls are TRBV9 and TRBJ1-5, with 7 bases lining up with TRBD1. V trimming: 4 bases; J trimming: 7 bases; junction bases outside the gene matches: 11. The germline V gene encodes CDR1 SGDLS and CDR2 YYNGEE. The CDR3 is made up of 15 amino acids. Full variable domain (outside the CDR3, taken from reference TRBV9 and TRBJ1-5): DSGVTQTPKHLITATGQRVTLRCSPRSGDLSVYWYQQSLDQGLQFLIQYYNGEERAKGNILERFSAQQFPDLHSELNLSSLELGDSALYFCASSPTGRKEQPQHFGDGTRLSIL.

The chain has TRBV9 and TRBJ2-2, with a tentative D call TRBD2 (6 bases). Per the germline V gene, CDR1 is SGDLS and CDR2 is YYNGEE. CDR3 length: 17 amino acids. V lost 3 bases and J lost 1, with 16 bases in between. The CDR3 sequence: CASSAHPGTGNTGELFF. The CDR3 DNA follows: TGTGCCAGCAGCGCACATCCCGGGACTGGGAACACCGGGGAGCTGTTTTTT. The full variable domain, in which reference TRBV9 and TRBJ2-2 provide the parts outside the CDR3, is DSGVTQTPKHLITATGQRVTLRCSPRSGDLSVYWYQQSLDQGLQFLIQYYNGEERAKGNILERFSAQQFPDLHSELNLSSLELGDSALYFCASSAHPGTGNTGELFFGEGSRLTVL.

The chain has TRBV6-4 and TRBJ2-1; D ambiguous. This CDR3 is built from 13 residues. V was cut by 0 bases and J by 7 bases, with 7 bases left in between. Germline V CDR1 and CDR2: MRHNA, SNTAGT. This CDR3 reads CASSDSEENEQFF. Written as DNA, the CDR3 is TGTGCCAGCAGTGACTCCGAGGAGAATGAGCAGTTCTTC.

This rearrangement joins TRBV11-2 to TRBJ2-7; D is possibly TRBD1 or TRBD2 (5 bases each). The CDR3 is 16 residues long. Trimming stripped 6 bases from V and 6 bases from J, with 24 bases between. Germline-derived CDR1 and CDR2 are SGHAT and FQNNGV. Here the CDR3 reads CASRLEVGGPAGEQYF. CDR3 bases: TGTGCCAGCAGACTCGAAGTTGGGGGACCTGCTGGCGAGCAGTACTTC.

This clone was detected only once. The V and J genes are TRBV18 and TRBJ2-7; maybe TRBD2 (6 bases). The V end was cut by 8 bases, the J end by 2 bases, with 13 bases between. The CDR3 loop spans 13 amino acids. Germline V gene sequence: CDR1 KGHSH, CDR2 LQKENI. The chain's CDR3 is CASRGTETYEQYF. In DNA, the CDR3 is TGTGCCAGCCGCGGGACCGAGACCTACGAGCAGTACTTC. Drawing the rest from reference TRBV18 and TRBJ2-7, the complete variable domain is NAGVMQNPRHLVRRRGQEARLRCSPMKGHSHVYWYRQLPEEGLKFMVYLQKENIIDESGMPKERFSAEFPKEGPSILRIQQVVRGDSAAYFCASRGTETYEQYFGPGTRLTVT.

V is TRBV5-8 and J is TRBJ1-1, with D unresolved. Per the germline V gene, CDR1 is SGHTS and CDR2 is YDEGEE. V was clipped by 1 base and J by 6 bases, with 16 bases between them. CDR3 length: 15 residues. CDR3 residues: CASSLYIRRGAEAFF. CDR3 coding DNA: TGTGCCAGCAGCTTGTATATACGTCGGGGTGCTGAAGCTTTCTTT. Complete variable domain (other parts from reference TRBV5-8 and TRBJ1-1): EAGVTQSPTHLIKTRGQQATLRCSPISGHTSVYWYQQALGLGLQFLLWYDEGEERNRGNFPPRFSGRQFPNYSSELNVNALELEDSALYLCASSLYIRRGAEAFFGQGTRLTVV.

This clone occurred once. The CDR3 is CASSYSRGETEAFF. CDR3 in DNA: TGTGCCAGCAGTTACTCGAGGGGGGAGACTGAAGCTTTCTTT. This chain joins TRBV6-5 and TRBJ1-1; D might be TRBD1 (6 bases). This CDR3 has 14 amino acids. V dropped 0 bases and J dropped 5 bases, with 10 bases sitting between them. The germline V gene encodes CDR1 MNHEY and CDR2 SVGAGI.

This chain connects TRBV27 to TRBJ2-3; D is undetermined. This CDR3 spans 13 amino acids. Trimming cost V 5 bases and J 3 bases, with 9 bases left between them. The germline gives CDR1 MNHEY, CDR2 SMNVEV (reference sequence). This CDR3 is CASSVHGTDTQYF. The CDR3 nucleotides are TGTGCCAGCAGTGTACATGGGACAGATACGCAGTATTTT.

CDR3 DNA: TGTGCCAGCAGCCCCCAAGAGACAGGGCGTTACTATGGCTACACCTTC. Translated, it gives CASSPQETGRYYGYTF. The chain carries TRBV7-2 and TRBJ1-2; 7 bases agree with TRBD1. There are 16 residues in the CDR3. J gave up 3 bases and V 5 bases, and 12 bases lay outside the gene matches. CDR1 SGHTA and CDR2 FQGNSA come from the germline V gene.

The genes are TRBV7-9 and TRBJ1-4; tentative D call: TRBD1 (5 bases). Germline V gives CDR1 SEHNR, CDR2 FQNEAQ (reference sequence). CDR3 length: 17 residues. V was cut by 5 bases and J by 4 bases, with 20 bases left in between. CDR3 region: CASSPPPGDRINEKLFF. CDR3 DNA sequence: TGTGCCAGCAGCCCACCACCAGGAGACAGAATTAATGAAAAACTGTTTTTT.

The chain combines TRBV7-8 with TRBJ1-2, with 10 positions matching TRBD1. CDR1 SGHVS and CDR2 FQNEAQ come from the germline V gene. This CDR3 contains 15 residues. V shed 5 bases and J 6 bases; nucleotides not matched to a gene: 9. The CDR3 loop is CASSDGTGELDGYTF. The CDR3 nucleotides read TGTGCCAGCAGCGACGGGACAGGGGAGTTGGATGGCTACACCTTC.